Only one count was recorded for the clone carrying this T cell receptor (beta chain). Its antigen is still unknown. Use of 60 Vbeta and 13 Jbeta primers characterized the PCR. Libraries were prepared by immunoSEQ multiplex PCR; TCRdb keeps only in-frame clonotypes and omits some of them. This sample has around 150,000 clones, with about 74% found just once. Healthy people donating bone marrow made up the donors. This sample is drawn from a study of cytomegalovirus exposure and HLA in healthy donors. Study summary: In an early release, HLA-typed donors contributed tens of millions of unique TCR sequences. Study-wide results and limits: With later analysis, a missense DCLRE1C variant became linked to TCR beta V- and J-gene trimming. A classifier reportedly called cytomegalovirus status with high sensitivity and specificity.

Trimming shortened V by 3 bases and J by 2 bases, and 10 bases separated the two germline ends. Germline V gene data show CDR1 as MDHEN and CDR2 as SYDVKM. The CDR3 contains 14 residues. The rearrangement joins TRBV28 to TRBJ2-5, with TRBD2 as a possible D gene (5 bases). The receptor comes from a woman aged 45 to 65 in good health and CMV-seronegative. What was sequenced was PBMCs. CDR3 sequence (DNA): TGTGCCAGCAGTTTCAGAGGGTCGCAAGAGACCCAGTACTTC. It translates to CASSFRGSQETQYF.